This TCR beta chain came from a study of blood T cell repertoires in COVID-19. This clone was seen once. The CDR3 is made up of 16 amino acids. Germline V lookup: CDR1 ENHRY, CDR2 SYGVKD. With V trimmed by 3 bases and J by 3 bases, 10 bases remained unmatched. Sequencing was performed with immunoSEQ multiplex PCR; in TCRdb, only in-frame clones are kept and a portion is missing. The sample comprises about 170,000 clones, around four fifths of which are singletons, and roughly 20% rests with the top ten. This clonotype originated in a woman aged 70-85 years who had recovered from COVID-19. This chain connects TRBV10-3 to TRBJ1-2; 7 bases agree with TRBD1. The sample comprised peripheral blood. CDR3 nucleotides: TGTGCCATCAGTGATGGGTCAGGGGGAAATGACTATGGCTACACCTTC. Residues: CAISDGSGGNDYGYTF.